The 30 T cell receptor beta chains in this list originate from one sample, sequenced in a study of control samples from healthy donors and cancer patients. The assay was immunoSEQ multiplex PCR, and TCRdb's table has in-frame clones only and misses some. The sample yields under 150,000 clones, 70% to 90% seen once. The sample was blood. All receptors come from a man between 35 and 55 years old in good health.

The rearrangement links TRBV7-2 to TRBJ1-2; D call uncertain. The V gene's germline CDR1 is SGHTA and CDR2 FQGNSA. There are 13 residues in the CDR3. V gave up 4 bases and J gave up 8 bases, with 14 bases separating them. The CDR3 loop is CASSWAERFGYTF. CDR3 DNA: TGTGCCAGCAGCTGGGCAGAACGGTTCGGCTACACCTTC.

This clone was counted once. This chain uses TRBV7-2 with TRBJ1-6; D possibly corresponds to TRBD1 (5 bases). CDR1 and CDR2 from the germline V gene are SGHTA and FQGNSA. The CDR3 is made up of 16 amino acids. V lost 6 bases, J lost 6 bases, and 18 bases lay in between. The CDR3 here is CASSLTGTAVNSPLHF. The CDR3 DNA sequence: TGTGCCAGCAGTTTGACCGGGACTGCTGTTAATTCACCCCTCCACTTT.

V and J are TRBV6-5 and TRBJ2-2; D gene ambiguous. The germline V gene has CDR1 MNHEY and CDR2 SVGAGI. CDR3 length: 15 amino acids. Trimming removed 8 bases at V and 1 base at J, with 14 bases between. In nucleotides, the CDR3 is TGTGCCAGCCGATCGATCGAGTTGAACACCGGGGAGCTGTTTTTT. This codes for CASRSIELNTGELFF.

The gene calls are TRBV15 and TRBJ1-4; TRBD1 might be the D (6 bases). Trimming took off 2 bases at V and 8 bases at J, with 12 bases between the two ends. CDR1 and CDR2 from the germline V gene are LNHNV and YYDKDF (reference sequence). The CDR3 extends over 14 amino acids. As DNA, the CDR3 is TGTGCCACCAGCAGACCCGGCAGGGGAGAAAAACTGTTTTTT. The encoded protein is CATSRPGRGEKLFF.

The CDR3 is CASSVLGGQNTGELFF. CDR3 DNA: TGTGCCAGCAGCGTATTAGGGGGGCAGAACACCGGGGAGCTGTTTTTT. The chain uses TRBV9 and TRBJ2-2; D tentatively reads TRBD1 or TRBD2 (6 bases each). V shed 1 base and J shed 1 base, with 11 bases lying between them. This CDR3 is built from 16 residues. CDR1 and CDR2 from the germline V gene are SGDLS and YYNGEE.

This chain uses TRBV25-1 with TRBJ2-2, with 11 bases identical to TRBD2. This CDR3 has 16 amino acids. The J segment lost 5 bases and the V segment lost 4 bases, leaving 6 bases of the junction unmatched. CDR1 and CDR2 (germline): MGHDK, SYGVNS. The DNA for the CDR3 is TGTGCCAGCAGTGTCTCGGGGACTAGCGGTACCGGGGAGCTGTTTTTT. Translating gives CASSVSGTSGTGELFF.

This clone showed up just once. The chain employs TRBV18 and TRBJ1-2, with D perhaps TRBD1 (5 bases). CDR1 and CDR2 (germline): KGHSH, LQKENI. The CDR3 sequence is 18 residues long. V was pared by 3 bases and J by 1 base, with 21 bases between. The CDR3 loop is CASSPKEAGPRFNYGYTF. CDR3 DNA: TGTGCCAGCTCACCTAAAGAGGCAGGGCCTAGATTTAACTATGGCTACACCTTC. The entire variable domain, with the rest obtained from reference TRBV18 and TRBJ1-2, is as follows: NAGVMQNPRHLVRRRGQEARLRCSPMKGHSHVYWYRQLPEEGLKFMVYLQKENIIDESGMPKERFSAEFPKEGPSILRIQQVVRGDSAAYFCASSPKEAGPRFNYGYTFGSGTRLTVV.

The rearrangement joins TRBV6-2 or TRBV6-3 to TRBJ2-3; 12 nucleotides align to TRBD2. This CDR3 contains 16 residues. CDR1 MNHEY and CDR2 SVGEGT come from the germline V gene. V lost 4 bases, J lost 0 bases, and 2 bases stayed unmatched. The CDR3: CASSFTSGGSTDTQYF. The CDR3 DNA follows: TGTGCCAGCAGTTTTACTAGCGGGGGGAGCACAGATACGCAGTATTTT.

V gene TRBV5-1 combines with J gene TRBJ2-7; D is unclear. V was clipped by 6 bases and J by 3 bases, with 10 bases between them. The CDR3 has 12 residues. From germline, CDR1 is SGHRS and CDR2 YFSETQ. In nucleotides, the CDR3 is TGCGCCAGCACCACGGACCACTACGAGCAGTACTTC. It encodes CASTTDHYEQYF.

V usage is TRBV18 and J usage is TRBJ1-3; tentative D call: TRBD1 (5 bases). V was cut by 5 bases and J by 0 bases, with 11 bases left in between. The CDR3 has 15 residues. Looked up from germline, CDR1 is KGHSH and CDR2 is LQKENI. The chain's CDR3 is CASSVAGNSGNTIYF. CDR3 sequence (DNA): TGTGCCAGCTCAGTAGCAGGGAACTCTGGAAACACCATATATTTT.

The rearrangement links TRBV30 to TRBJ1-2, with 7 nucleotides matching TRBD1. This CDR3 has 15 amino acids. Germline CDR1 is GTSNPN and CDR2 is SVGIG (reference sequence). J was trimmed by 4 bases and V by 2 bases; bases with no gene match: 10. Written as DNA, the CDR3 is TGTGCCTGGAGTCCCAAAGGGACAGTTTCCTATGGCTACACCTTC. Translating gives CAWSPKGTVSYGYTF.

This clone was found once. This rearrangement joins TRBV18 to TRBJ1-1, with 9 bases matching TRBD1. The CDR3 length is 14 residues. Germline V gene lookup returns CDR1 KGHSH and CDR2 LQKENI. With 6 bases clipped from V and 4 bases from J, the junction kept 6 bases outside the gene matches. The CDR3 DNA follows: TGTGCCAGCTCCGGGACAGGGATTGGCACTGAAGCTTTCTTT. Its protein product is CASSGTGIGTEAFF.

The chain couples TRBV11-3 to TRBJ1-1; a possible D gene is TRBD1 (5 bases). CDR3 length: 11 residues. CDR1 is SGHNT and CDR2 is YENEEA in the germline V gene. Trimming removed 10 bases from V and 5 bases from J, with 11 bases in between. CDR3 sequence: CATGGGTEAFF. The CDR3 DNA reads as TGTGCCACCGGGGGAGGAACTGAAGCTTTCTTT.

The chain links TRBV6-4 to TRBJ2-2; D is uncertain. The CDR3 runs 13 residues. Germline values: CDR1 MRHNA, CDR2 SNTAGT. Trimming pared 6 bases from V and 3 bases from J, leaving 8 bases between. CDR3 residues: CASRARDTGELFF. CDR3 nucleotides: TGTGCCAGCAGGGCTAGGGACACCGGGGAGCTGTTTTTT.

V usage is TRBV7-9 and J usage is TRBJ2-1; perhaps TRBD2 as D (5 bases). Trimming pared 3 bases from V and 3 bases from J, leaving 12 bases between. Germline-derived CDR1 and CDR2 are SEHNR and FQNEAQ (reference sequence). The CDR3 runs to 15 residues. DNA for the CDR3: TGTGCCAGCAGCTTCCCGGGGTCTAACTACAATGAGCAGTTCTTC. It is translated as CASSFPGSNYNEQFF.

The V gene is TRBV27, the J gene TRBJ2-7, with 8 bases aligning to TRBD1. The CDR3 is 15 amino acids. Per germline, CDR1 MNHEY and CDR2 SMNVEV (reference sequence). Trimming cost V 6 bases and J 0 bases; bases outside gene matches: 7. The CDR3 region has the DNA TGTGCCAGCAGCCAGACAGGGGAGGCCTCCTACGAGCAGTACTTC. Amino acid sequence: CASSQTGEASYEQYF.

The CDR3 DNA reads TGCGCCAGCAGCTGGGATCGGACAGGGGATAAAGCTTTCTTT. Protein product: CASSWDRTGDKAFF. The rearrangement uses TRBV5-1 and TRBJ1-1, with TRBD1 identical over 9 bases. V lost 3 bases and J lost 9; bases outside the gene matches: 9. The CDR3 sequence is 14 residues long. CDR1 is SGHRS and CDR2 is YFSETQ in the germline V gene.

This sequence joins TRBV4-1 and TRBJ1-3, with D uncertain. Germline-derived CDR1 and CDR2 are MGHRA and YSYEKL. With 1 base removed from V and 0 bases from J, the gap between germline ends came to 10 bases. This CDR3 region has 16 residues. This chain's CDR3 is CASSQAWGGSGNTIYF. DNA for the CDR3: TGCGCCAGCAGCCAAGCCTGGGGTGGCTCTGGAAACACCATATATTTT.

The V call is TRBV4-1, the J call TRBJ2-4, with 8 bases lining up with TRBD2. Unmatched junction bases numbered 10, after V lost 5 bases and J lost 7 bases. In germline, CDR1 is MGHRA, CDR2 YSYEKL. CDR3 size: 15 residues. The CDR3, as DNA: TGCGCCAGCAGCAAAGCGGGGGATGAGGGGAACATTCAGTACTTC. This encodes CASSKAGDEGNIQYF.

This sequence joins TRBV30 and TRBJ1-1, with TRBD1 matching 8 bases. CDR1 and CDR2 from the germline V gene are GTSNPN and SVGIG (reference sequence). The CDR3 loop spans 14 amino acids. The ends lost 1 base at V and 4 bases at J; junction bases unmatched: 5. CDR3: CAWSAKTGVTEAFF. The CDR3, as DNA: TGTGCCTGGAGTGCCAAGACAGGGGTCACTGAAGCTTTCTTT. The full variable domain, its missing parts supplied by reference TRBV30 and TRBJ1-1, is SQTIHQWPATLVQPVGSPLSLECTVEGTSNPNLYWYRQAAGRGLQLLFYSVGIGQISSEVPQNLSASRPQDRQFILSSKKLLLSDSGFYLCAWSAKTGVTEAFFGQGTRLTVV.

V and J are TRBV7-9 and TRBJ2-1; TRBD2 aligns across 12 bases. Germline V gene lookup returns CDR1 SEHNR and CDR2 FQNEAQ (reference sequence). The V and J ends lost 6 bases and 8 bases, in that order; junction bases with no gene match: 14. The CDR3 runs 17 residues. The CDR3 sequence: CASSPTSGGNPMYEQFF. CDR3 coding DNA: TGTGCCAGCAGTCCCACTAGCGGGGGGAACCCTATGTATGAGCAGTTCTTC.

V gene TRBV5-1 combines with J gene TRBJ2-1, with D hard to call. This CDR3 contains 13 residues. Germline CDR1 and CDR2: SGHRS and YFSETQ. Trimming cost V 0 bases and J 5 bases, with 6 bases left between them. The CDR3 here is CASSLVGNNEQFF. CDR3 in DNA: TGCGCCAGCAGCTTGGTGGGTAACAATGAGCAGTTCTTC. The variable domain in full, with the rest retrieved from reference TRBV5-1 and TRBJ2-1, is KAGVTQTPRYLIKTRGQQVTLSCSPISGHRSVSWYQQTPGQGLQFLFEYFSETQRNKGNFPGRFSGRQFSNSRSEMNVSTLELGDSALYLCASSLVGNNEQFFGPGTRLTVL.

As concerns this clone: At one end the junction does not follow the germline gene, possibly because of a read error. The rearrangement uses TRBV28 and TRBJ2-6; no reliable D call. The CDR3 consists of 15 residues. Per germline, CDR1 MDHEN and CDR2 SYDVKM. The CDR3 bases are TGTGCCGGCAGTTTGGGTTCTCTGGGGACCAACGTCCTGACTTTC. Translation gives CAGSLGSLGTNVLTF.

The J gene is TRBJ1-2, the V gene TRBV3-1 (or the pseudogene TRBV3-2); TRBD1 aligns across 7 bases. With 0 bases clipped from V and 8 bases from J, the junction kept 3 bases outside the gene matches. The CDR3 length is 13 residues. In germline, CDR1 is LGHDT, CDR2 YNNKEL (reference sequence). In DNA, the CDR3 is TGTGCCAGCAGCCAAGACCCGGGACAGGGCTACACCTTC. Translating gives CASSQDPGQGYTF.

The genes are TRBV11-3 and TRBJ2-2; no clear D. Germline V gene lookup returns CDR1 SGHNT and CDR2 YENEEA. The V and J ends lost 5 bases and 1 base respectively, with 14 bases between them. This CDR3 spans 16 amino acids. As DNA, the CDR3 is TGTGCCAGCAGCCGACCGAGGCCAGGGAACACCGGGGAGCTGTTTTTT. Translation gives CASSRPRPGNTGELFF.

Points on this clone: One junction end does not reproduce the germline sequence, and a read error may be involved. The J gene is TRBJ1-3, the V gene TRBV29-1, with D possibly matching TRBD1 (5 bases). The germline gives CDR1 SQVTM, CDR2 ANQGSEA. CDR3 size: 16 residues. CDR3 DNA sequence: TGCAGCGGTGAACAAACCGGGACGGAATCTGGAAACACCATATATTTT. This encodes CSGEQTGTESGNTIYF.

The CDR3 is CASSAGFNNEQFF. The CDR3 bases are TGTGCCAGCTCAGCCGGGTTCAACAATGAGCAGTTCTTC. This chain connects TRBV18 to TRBJ2-1; D unclear. Germline CDR1 and CDR2: KGHSH and LQKENI. Trimming took off 5 bases at V and 5 bases at J, with 10 bases between the two ends. The CDR3 runs to 13 residues. Combining the CDR3 with reference TRBV18 and TRBJ2-1 gives the whole variable domain NAGVMQNPRHLVRRRGQEARLRCSPMKGHSHVYWYRQLPEEGLKFMVYLQKENIIDESGMPKERFSAEFPKEGPSILRIQQVVRGDSAAYFCASSAGFNNEQFFGPGTRLTVL.

This clone has at least ten counts. The chain links TRBV5-6 to TRBJ1-2; tentatively, D is TRBD1 (5 bases). CDR3 length equals 13 residues. Germline V gives CDR1 SGHDT, CDR2 YYEEEE. V dropped 4 bases and J dropped 3 bases, with 10 bases sitting between them. The CDR3 reads CASSPTGYYGYTF. The CDR3 bases are TGTGCCAGCAGCCCTACAGGATACTATGGCTACACCTTC.

This clone was recorded only once. V usage is TRBV30 and J usage is TRBJ2-3, with a weak D call TRBD1 (5 bases). Germline V gene data show CDR1 as GTSNPN and CDR2 as SVGIG (reference sequence). CDR3 length: 13 amino acids. V lost 5 bases and J 0 bases, leaving 9 bases between the germline ends. The CDR3, as DNA: TGTGCCTGGGACAGATCTAGCACAGATACGCAGTATTTT. This gives the protein CAWDRSSTDTQYF.

This chain connects TRBV30 to TRBJ2-3; possibly TRBD1 or TRBD2 for D (6 bases each). The germline V gene encodes CDR1 GTSNPN and CDR2 SVGIG (reference sequence). The CDR3 extends over 14 amino acids. Trimming took off 5 bases at V and 0 bases at J, with 12 bases between the two ends. The CDR3 here is CAWSGGTSTDTQYF. CDR3 bases: TGTGCCTGGTCCGGGGGCACTAGCACAGATACGCAGTATTTT. The complete variable domain, with remaining parts taken from reference TRBV30 and TRBJ2-3, reads SQTIHQWPATLVQPVGSPLSLECTVEGTSNPNLYWYRQAAGRGLQLLFYSVGIGQISSEVPQNLSASRPQDRQFILSSKKLLLSDSGFYLCAWSGGTSTDTQYFGPGTRLTVL.